This TCR beta chain emerged from a study of blood T cell repertoires in COVID-19 (dated by TCRdb to about 2020). With respect to the entire study: Samples from collaborators originated in the United States, Italy and Spain and spanned both the acute and convalescent phases of COVID-19. The material from the prospective study consisted of cDNA or gDNA derived from T cells, B-cell-depleted T cells, or PBMCs. Subjects who had been exposed to COVID-19, were actively infected with it, or had recovered from it provided the deeply sampled blood TCRbeta repertoires that made up the dataset. A freely available public database, intended as a resource for researchers studying the immune response to SARS-CoV-2, is where the repertoires were released. Samples came from the ongoing ImmuneRACE study (first 160 participants) plus 1,254 subjects from 6 global collaborators. Sample metadata almost always included a de-identified subject ID, COVID-19 status, age in years and sex. Where HLA class I and class II types were available, the types were taken from metadata supplied by the sample provider, not from assay-based typing.

TCRbeta CDR3 regions were amplified from genomic DNA using the immunoSEQ Assay, a bias-controlled multiplex PCR. In the paper's pipeline: The number of nucleated cells in each sample was estimated from the amplification of reference gene primers within the assay. Sequence reads were collapsed and filtered to measure the absolute abundance of every unique TCRbeta CDR3 rearrangement. For each sample, productive Simpson clonality was calculated as the square root of Simpson's diversity index across productive rearrangements. This is the immuneACCESS table as TCRdb keeps it, with only in-frame sequences that have V and J called. A part of the clones is gone; compared with another copy, unresolved V genes explain less than half, and the rest is unexplained. V, J and clone size reflect that table, while D and trimming were determined from the DNA. The sample table contains 200,000 to 300,000 clones; only one count was recorded for roughly 84% of them. The ten largest clones add up to under 5.5% of the sample.

The germline V gene specifies LGHNA as CDR1 and YNFKEQ as CDR2. The CDR3 runs 16 residues from the cysteine to the phenylalanine. The kept DNA is CDR3 alone, 48 bases in frame from the first base. V loses 0 bases, J loses 4 bases, and the germline ends lie 12 bases apart. The collaborating institutions used their own protocols to collect whole blood in K2EDTA tubes. Collaborator samples were shipped for TCRbeta analysis as frozen whole blood, isolated PBMCs, or DNA extracted from either sample type. Results and caveats for the whole study, not just this receptor: The amount of clinical and demographic metadata varied by source and participant and was provided uncurated.

A note on this clone: Its specific antigen is unknown. Base quality data are lacking; no much larger clone is found one base away.

The source of this sequence is a man aged 55 to 70 with acute or convalescent COVID-19. Sequenced input: peripheral blood. The V gene is TRBV4-2 and the J gene is TRBJ1-4; TRBD1 is a weak D gene call, 6 bases matching. CDR3 loop: CASSQDRGHHNEKLFF. DNA sequence: TGTGCCAGCAGCCAAGATAGGGGACACCATAATGAAAAACTGTTTTTT.